This TCR beta chain was observed in a study of blood T cell repertoires in COVID-19. Study at large: PBMCs, B-cell-depleted T cells, or T cells were the source of the cDNA or gDNA that made up the material.

The data were produced by immunoSEQ multiplex PCR, yet TCRdb's version contains in-frame clones alone and is incomplete. In the table there are about 350,000 clones, 85% to 90% of which are singletons. Trimming stripped 0 bases from V and 1 base from J, with 9 bases between. The CDR3 is 15 residues long. The germline CDR1 and CDR2 sequences are MNHNS and SASEGT. The receptor comes from a woman aged 45-60 years with COVID-19, enrolled during active disease. The sample taken for sequencing was peripheral blood. The chain employs TRBV6-1 and TRBJ1-1, with D possibly matching TRBD1 (5 bases). In DNA form, the CDR3 reads TGTGCCAGCAGTGAAGCAGTAGGGGCGAACACTGAAGCTTTCTTT. It translates to CASSEAVGANTEAFF.